A single sample gave rise to the 32 T cell receptor beta chains below, sequenced in a study of identical twins. TCRdb independently ran MiXCR on the 5' RACE reads; one entry per CDR3 protein. The sample has some 500,000 distinct CDR3 sequences, approximately 15% seen once. These data were also reused for a study on yellow fever vaccine responses in identical twins.

Sequences were obtained from CD4+ T cells sorted from blood. Receptors were obtained from a woman in her late teens or twenties in good health.

This clonotype has only a few counts. The rearrangement joins TRBV3-1 to TRBJ2-2; D may be TRBD2 (7 bases). Trimming pared 4 bases from V and 1 base from J, leaving 19 bases between. The length of the CDR3 is 18 residues. CDR1 and CDR2 from the germline V gene are LGHDT and YNNKEL (reference sequence). The CDR3 coding sequence is TGTGCCAGCAGCCCCTTAAGAGGGGGGGCGGGGAACACCGGGGAGCTGTTTTTT. Translating gives CASSPLRGGAGNTGELFF.

This chain connects TRBV3-1 to TRBJ1-1; D uncertain. The CDR3 contains 16 residues. CDR1 and CDR2 (germline): LGHDT, YNNKEL (reference sequence). V lost 1 base and J lost 0, with 12 bases in between. The CDR3 DNA reads as TGTGCCAGCAGCCAAGTGGGAGGGTTAATGAACACTGAAGCTTTCTTT. Its translation: CASSQVGGLMNTEAFF.

This clonotype has ten or more counts. The chain carries TRBV12-3 or TRBV12-4 and TRBJ2-2, with no clear D. The CDR3 has 12 amino acids. Trimming stripped 8 bases from V and 2 bases from J, with 6 bases between. CDR3 DNA sequence: TGTGCCAGCGGACGTAACACCGGGGAGCTGTTTTTT. Protein sequence: CASGRNTGELFF.

CDR3 sequence: CAISREAKNIQYF. The CDR3 nucleotides read TGTGCCATCAGCCGAGAAGCCAAAAACATTCAGTACTTC. This sequence joins TRBV10-3 and TRBJ2-4; no definite D call. The length of the CDR3 is 13 residues. CDR1 is ENHRY, CDR2 SYGVKD, per germline. V was clipped by 6 bases and J by 0 bases, with 6 bases between them.

The chain uses TRBV18 and TRBJ2-5, with 8 bases identical to TRBD2. V was pared by 1 base and J by 0 bases, with 1 base of the junction left unmatched. Germline lookup yields CDR1 KGHSH and CDR2 LQKENI. This CDR3 has 15 residues. Written as DNA, the CDR3 is TGTGCCAGCTCACCACTAGCGGGGTACCAAGAGACCCAGTACTTC. Translated, it gives CASSPLAGYQETQYF.

This clonotype came up a few times. V is TRBV6-2 or TRBV6-3 and J is TRBJ2-1; TRBD2 aligns across 8 bases. Losses at the gene ends were 2 bases for V and 0 bases for J; bases not matched to a gene: 3. The CDR3 totals 16 residues. Germline V gene lookup returns CDR1 MNHEY and CDR2 SVGEGT. CDR3 in DNA: TGTGCCAGCAGTTACGGAAGCGGGAGCTCCTACAATGAGCAGTTCTTC. Translating gives CASSYGSGSSYNEQFF.

This clonotype occurred many times. The chain has TRBV5-1 and TRBJ2-7, with 8 bases aligning to TRBD2. This CDR3 has 14 residues. Germline-derived CDR1 and CDR2 are SGHRS and YFSETQ. The trim removed 1 base at V and 1 base at J, leaving 1 base unmatched. The CDR3 DNA follows: TGCGCCAGCAGCTTGCCTAGCGGGTCCTACGAGCAGTACTTC. Translating it yields CASSLPSGSYEQYF.

This clonotype was counted many times. J is TRBJ2-7 and V is TRBV20-1; TRBD1 matches at 10 bases. The CDR3 contains 14 residues. The germline V gene encodes CDR1 DFQATT and CDR2 SNEGSKA (reference sequence). V lost 6 bases and J lost 4; bases outside the gene matches: 9. In DNA form, the CDR3 reads TGCAGTGCGGAATGGGACAGGGGCCGTTACGAGCAGTACTTC. Its translation is CSAEWDRGRYEQYF.

J is TRBJ1-1 and V is TRBV5-1; 8 bases are shared with TRBD1. After removal of 4 bases from V and 1 base from J, the junction contained 6 bases not matched to a gene. Germline values: CDR1 SGHRS, CDR2 YFSETQ. The CDR3 length is 15 residues. Written as DNA, the CDR3 is TGCGCCAGCAGCCATCGGACAGGGCCGAACACTGAAGCTTTCTTT. This encodes CASSHRTGPNTEAFF.

Many counts were recorded for this clonotype. V and J are TRBV11-2 and TRBJ2-7; D perhaps matches TRBD1 (5 bases). This CDR3 is built from 14 residues. V gave up 2 bases and J gave up 5 bases, with 13 bases separating them. Germline V gene data show CDR1 as SGHAT and CDR2 as FQNNGV. The CDR3 DNA sequence: TGTGCCAGCAGCTTATTCCCAGGGCTGAACGAGCAGTACTTC. It translates to CASSLFPGLNEQYF. Full variable domain (missing parts from reference TRBV11-2 and TRBJ2-7): EAGVAQSPRYKIIEKRQSVAFWCNPISGHATLYWYQQILGQGPKLLIQFQNNGVVDDSQLPKDRFSAERLKGVDSTLKIQPAKLEDSAVYLCASSLFPGLNEQYFGPGTRLTVT.

The rearrangement joins TRBV4-1 to TRBJ2-5; D is unclear. V lost 6 bases and J 5 bases, leaving 16 bases between the germline ends. The CDR3 is made up of 14 amino acids. Germline assignment: CDR1 MGHRA and CDR2 YSYEKL. CDR3 coding DNA: TGCGCCAGCAGTGTGGGCCCCCCTCCCGAGACCCAGTACTTC. Amino acid sequence: CASSVGPPPETQYF.

This clonotype was seen more than once but under ten times. J is TRBJ2-7 and V is TRBV7-8; D remains ambiguous. CDR3 length: 13 residues. Trimming pared 6 bases from V and 0 bases from J, leaving 9 bases between. Looked up from germline, CDR1 is SGHVS and CDR2 is FQNEAQ. CDR3: CASRGRYSYEQYF. The DNA of the CDR3 is TGTGCCAGCAGGGGCAGATACTCCTACGAGCAGTACTTC.

This sequence joins TRBV29-1 and TRBJ1-1, with D tentatively TRBD1 (6 bases). Trimming removed 7 bases at V and 0 bases at J, with 15 bases between. CDR3 length: 14 residues. Germline values: CDR1 SQVTM, CDR2 ANQGSEA. In DNA, the CDR3 is TGCAGCGCCAAAAGAGGGGGGCTGAACACTGAAGCTTTCTTT. Translation: CSAKRGGLNTEAFF.

The chain joins TRBV28 to TRBJ2-1; tentatively, D is TRBD1 or TRBD2 (5 bases each). CDR1 MDHEN and CDR2 SYDVKM come from the germline V gene. The CDR3 runs to 15 residues. Trimming removed 7 bases at V and 7 bases at J, with 20 bases between. CDR3 nucleotide sequence: TGTGCCAGCAAATCGGGGATCGAAAGGGGTAATGAGCAGTTCTTC. It encodes CASKSGIERGNEQFF.

This clonotype has only a few counts. This chain joins TRBV7-2 and TRBJ2-1, with D unresolved. Trimming stripped 5 bases from V and 10 bases from J, with 9 bases between. The CDR3 extends over 11 amino acids. Germline CDR1 reads SGHTA; CDR2 reads FQGNSA. The CDR3 bases are TGTGCCAGCAGCCTCAGAGAGGAGCAGTTCTTC. This translates into CASSLREEQFF.

In its sample, this clonotype was seen a few times. J is TRBJ2-7 and V is TRBV7-9; D assignment may be TRBD1 or TRBD2 (5 bases each). The CDR3 is 15 amino acids. CDR1 is SEHNR, CDR2 FQNEAQ, per germline (reference sequence). V shed 2 bases and J shed 1 base, with 12 bases lying between them. The CDR3 spells CASSLTGADSYEQYF. The DNA of the CDR3 is TGTGCCAGCAGCTTAACCGGGGCCGATTCCTACGAGCAGTACTTC.

The V call is TRBV19, the J call TRBJ2-7, with 10 bases that match TRBD1. Looked up from germline, CDR1 is LNHDA and CDR2 is SQIVND (reference sequence). The CDR3 is 14 residues long. The J segment lost 5 bases and the V segment lost 6 bases, leaving 7 bases of the junction unmatched. CDR3 sequence: CASSGGGTGDEQYF. The CDR3 DNA sequence: TGTGCCAGTAGCGGGGGGGGGACAGGGGACGAGCAGTACTTC.

The chain uses TRBV5-5 and TRBJ2-2; no reliable D call. Germline V gene sequence: CDR1 SGHKS, CDR2 YYEKEE (reference sequence). The CDR3 totals 16 residues. Trimming removed 4 bases from V and 5 bases from J, with 18 bases in between. The CDR3 sequence is CASSAPAGVGTGELFF. CDR3 in DNA: TGTGCCAGCAGCGCCCCCGCTGGGGTAGGGACCGGGGAGCTGTTTTTT.

This clonotype was recorded a few times. The rearrangement joins TRBV15 to TRBJ2-7, with 11 positions matching TRBD1. J was trimmed by 0 bases and V by 4 bases; bases with no gene match: 8. The germline CDR1 and CDR2 sequences are LNHNV and YYDKDF (reference sequence). This CDR3 has 17 residues. The CDR3: CATSTWGQGVLSYEQYF. The CDR3 coding sequence is TGTGCCACCAGCACTTGGGGACAGGGGGTCCTCTCCTACGAGCAGTACTTC.

This clonotype was counted ten times or more. The rearrangement joins TRBV5-6 to TRBJ2-1; D not certain. The CDR3 consists of 13 residues. CDR1 is SGHDT, CDR2 YYEEEE, per germline. Between the trimmed V and J ends, which lost 2 bases and 5 bases, there was a span of 8 bases. CDR3 nucleotides: TGTGCCAGCAGCTTCGATAGCAACAATGAGCAGTTCTTC. This translates into CASSFDSNNEQFF.

This sequence joins TRBV25-1 and TRBJ1-3; D gene uncertain. The V and J ends lost 4 bases and 5 bases respectively, with 18 bases between them. Germline V CDR1 and CDR2: MGHDK, SYGVNS. The CDR3 covers 16 residues. The CDR3 sequence is CASSASQMTKRNTIYF. CDR3 sequence (DNA): TGTGCCAGCAGTGCATCCCAGATGACCAAGCGAAACACCATATATTTT.

This clonotype was detected only a few times. This sequence joins TRBV24-1 and TRBJ1-5; TRBD1 aligns across 7 bases. The CDR3 is 16 amino acids. The junction had 7 bases not matched to a gene; V was cut back by 4 bases and J by 2 bases. In germline, CDR1 is KGHDR, CDR2 SFDVKD. In DNA, the CDR3 is TGTGCCACCAGTGACCGTACAGGGGAGCGCAATCAGCCCCAGCATTTT. It encodes CATSDRTGERNQPQHF.

The V and J genes are TRBV6-4 and TRBJ2-3; D call uncertain. Trimming removed 0 bases from V and 0 bases from J, with 7 bases in between. In germline, CDR1 is MRHNA, CDR2 SNTAGT. The CDR3 runs 15 residues. The CDR3 bases are TGTGCCAGCAGTGACTCTATCGCTAGCACAGATACGCAGTATTTT. This encodes CASSDSIASTDTQYF.

This clonotype was counted many times. This chain uses TRBV3-1 with TRBJ2-3, with TRBD1 identical over 7 bases. Germline V lookup: CDR1 LGHDT, CDR2 YNNKEL (reference sequence). The length of the CDR3 is 16 residues. V was pared by 0 bases and J by 5 bases, with 8 bases of the junction left unmatched. CDR3 in amino acids: CASSQDVRGQGDTQYF. DNA of the CDR3: TGTGCCAGCAGCCAAGATGTAAGGGGGCAAGGAGATACGCAGTATTTT.

This clonotype was counted only a few times. V and J are TRBV2 and TRBJ2-1; 7 bases agree with TRBD2. Looked up from germline, CDR1 is SNHLY and CDR2 is FYNNEI. The J segment lost 2 bases and the V segment lost 2 bases, leaving 3 bases of the junction unmatched. The CDR3 totals 15 residues. CDR3 in DNA: TGTGCCAGCAGTGAATCGCTAGCGGCCTACAATGAGCAGTTCTTC. Translating gives CASSESLAAYNEQFF.

This clonotype was detected a few times. The chain links TRBV28 to TRBJ2-2; D remains unclear. Germline CDR1 MDHEN, CDR2 SYDVKM. The CDR3 has 15 amino acids. Trimming removed 3 bases at V and 0 bases at J, with 8 bases between. In DNA form, the CDR3 reads TGTGCCAGCAGTTTCTCTAGGGCGAACACCGGGGAGCTGTTTTTT. Protein: CASSFSRANTGELFF.

This chain links TRBV28 with TRBJ2-7; D might be TRBD1 or TRBD2, each matching 5 bases. The V end was cut by 2 bases, the J end by 5 bases, with 10 bases between. Per the germline V gene, CDR1 is MDHEN and CDR2 is SYDVKM. The CDR3 has 13 amino acids. The CDR3 loop is CASSLLLGDEQYF. Here the CDR3 DNA reads TGTGCCAGCAGTTTACTTCTGGGGGACGAGCAGTACTTC.

This clonotype was seen a few times. The rearrangement links TRBV20-1 to TRBJ2-6; 15 nucleotides align to TRBD2. With 5 bases clipped from V and 3 bases from J, the junction kept 11 bases outside the gene matches. Germline CDR1 is DFQATT and CDR2 is SNEGSKA (reference sequence). This CDR3 has 19 residues. CDR3 in DNA: TGCAGTGCTCCTACCTCGGGACTAGCGGGAGGTTATGGGGCCAACGTCCTGACTTTC. Protein product: CSAPTSGLAGGYGANVLTF.

The V gene is TRBV28, the J gene TRBJ2-7; D remains ambiguous. Germline V gene sequence: CDR1 MDHEN, CDR2 SYDVKM. CDR3 length equals 13 residues. The V and J ends lost 3 bases and 0 bases respectively, with 6 bases between them. CDR3 loop: CASSLQNSYEQYF. The DNA of the CDR3 is TGTGCCAGCAGTTTGCAGAACTCCTACGAGCAGTACTTC.

The rearrangement uses TRBV5-5 and TRBJ1-5, with D maybe TRBD1 (6 bases). Germline CDR1 is SGHKS and CDR2 is YYEKEE (reference sequence). Between the trimmed V and J ends, which lost 6 bases and 0 bases, there was a span of 16 bases. The CDR3 is 16 amino acids. CDR3 in DNA: TGTGCCAGCAAGGCCAGTCTACAGGGTAGCAATCAGCCCCAGCATTTT. Translation gives CASKASLQGSNQPQHF.

This clonotype has only a few counts. The V gene is TRBV9, the J gene TRBJ2-1; TRBD2 aligns across 8 bases. V was pared by 0 bases and J by 6 bases, with 8 bases of the junction left unmatched. Germline V gene sequence: CDR1 SGDLS, CDR2 YYNGEE. This CDR3 is built from 16 residues. The CDR3 DNA is TGTGCCAGCAGCGTAGAGACGGGAGGGCTTATCAATGAGCAGTTCTTC. Its translation: CASSVETGGLINEQFF.

V usage is TRBV19 and J usage is TRBJ2-7; no definite D call. With 3 bases removed from V and 5 bases from J, the gap between germline ends came to 11 bases. The CDR3 runs 13 residues. CDR1 is LNHDA and CDR2 is SQIVND in the germline V gene (reference sequence). CDR3 sequence (DNA): TGTGCCAGTAGTATCGTGAGTTTGGACGAGCAGTACTTC. It specifies CASSIVSLDEQYF.